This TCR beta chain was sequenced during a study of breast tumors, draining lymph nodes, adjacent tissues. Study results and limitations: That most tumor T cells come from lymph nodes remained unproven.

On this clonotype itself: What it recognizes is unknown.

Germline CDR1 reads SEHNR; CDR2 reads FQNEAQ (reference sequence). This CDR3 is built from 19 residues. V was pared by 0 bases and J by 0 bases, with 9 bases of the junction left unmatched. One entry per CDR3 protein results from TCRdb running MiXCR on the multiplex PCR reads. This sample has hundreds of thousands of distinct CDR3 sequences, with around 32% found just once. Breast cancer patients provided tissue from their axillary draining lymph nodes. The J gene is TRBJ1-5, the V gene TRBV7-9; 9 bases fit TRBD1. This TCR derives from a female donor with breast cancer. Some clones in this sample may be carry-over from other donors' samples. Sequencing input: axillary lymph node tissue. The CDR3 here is CASSLARGTGTYSNQPQHF. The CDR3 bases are TGTGCCAGCAGCTTAGCGCGGGGGACAGGGACATATAGCAATCAGCCCCAGCATTTT.